This TCR beta chain was profiled in a study of blood T cell repertoires in COVID-19. Study as a whole: Sites in the United States, Italy and Spain provided acute and convalescent COVID-19 samples.

Some clones are missing from TCRdb's copy, which holds only in-frame ones; the method was immunoSEQ multiplex PCR. The sample records 25,000 to 30,000 clones, less than 90% being singletons. Germline V gives CDR1 SEHNR, CDR2 FQNEAQ (reference sequence). Trimming took 2 bases from V and 3 from J; bases not matched to a gene: 11. The CDR3 spans 17 residues. The table lists this clone with a count of one. The chain links TRBV7-9 to TRBJ2-3, with 7 bases lining up with TRBD1. The sequencing input was peripheral blood. This receptor was identified in a man between 65 and 79 years old with active COVID-19. The CDR3 sequence: CASSLLATGLNTDTQYF. CDR3 bases: TGTGCCAGCAGCTTACTCGCGACAGGGTTGAATACAGATACGCAGTATTTT. The complete variable domain, with remaining parts taken from reference TRBV7-9 and TRBJ2-3, reads DTGVSQNPRHKITKRGQNVTFRCDPISEHNRLYWYRQTLGQGPEFLTYFQNEAQLEKSRLLSDRFSAERPKGSFSTLEIQRTEQGDSAMYLCASSLLATGLNTDTQYFGPGTRLTVL.